This T cell receptor (beta chain) was recovered during a study of T-cell reconstitution after alpha-beta-depleted transplantation in children. Molecular barcoding with unique molecular identifiers was used for the TCRbeta library. TCRdb used MiXCR to reprocess the PCR reads, holding one entry per CDR3 protein. In the table there are 800,000 to 1,000,000 distinct CDR3 sequences, roughly 31% of which are singletons. With respect to this clonotype: Its antigen remains unknown.

Findings of the study overall: In patients about two months after transplant, alpha-beta T cells reportedly arose from several hundred expanded graft clones. Newly produced T cells mostly accounted for T-cell counts and diversity one year post-transplant.

The material was PBMCs, mostly from graft donor cells, obtained 360 days after TCRalphabeta/CD19-depleted stem cell transplant. The TCR sequence derives from a boy under three years old who had a stem cell transplant for SCID, so the T cells may come from the graft donor.

The CDR3 sequence: CASSLGEQGAYGYTF. The CDR3 DNA reads TGCGCCAGCAGCTTGGGGGAACAGGGCGCCTATGGCTACACCTTC. V is TRBV5-1 and J is TRBJ1-2; D is perhaps TRBD1 (6 bases). V was shortened by 0 bases and J by 4 bases, with 13 bases between the two germline ends. Per germline, CDR1 SGHRS and CDR2 YFSETQ. The CDR3 totals 15 residues.